This entry features one T cell receptor beta chain sequence. It has no known antigen specificity. One base away there is no much larger clone; base qualities are not given. CDR1 MNHEY and CDR2 SMNVEV are derived from the germline V gene (reference sequence). V and J lose 3 bases and 4 bases, and a span of 10 bases separates them. Measured from the cysteine to the phenylalanine, the CDR3 is 14 residues long. Only the CDR3 part of the read is kept: 42 bases, read in frame from the first base. This sample is part of a study of cytomegalovirus exposure and HLA in healthy donors (dated by TCRdb to 2016 to 2017). In the study overall: An earlier analysis of roughly 610 of the donors reported around 280 Gb of sequence data and approximately 120 million unique TCR beta sequences obtained from roughly 180 million T cells. Donor age, sex, ethnicity and CMV serostatus were collected together with the repertoire data. The study aimed to test whether signatures of past pathogen exposure could be identified by cataloging public T cell receptors. An earlier analysis of fewer than 750 of the donors used high-throughput TCR beta sequencing to judge whether each TCR beta V gene segment behaved as functional or pseudogenic. About 330 gigabases of sequencing data and approximately 91 million unique TCR sequences made up an early release that covered under 750 HLA-typed donors. A separate validation cohort of over 95 different subjects was used in addition to the approximately 640-subject first cohort. Because of strong linkage in the cohort, roughly five DR-DQ haplotypes were treated as single units for association and clustering. Typing coverage differed by locus: A, B, C, DRB1 and DQB1 were typed in about 620-640 donors, DQA1 in about 500, DPA1 in 600 to 610, and DPB1 in approximately 450. A later analysis re-examined previously published TCR beta repertoires from around 670 donors and added high-resolution HLA genotyping to investigate patterns of TCR occurrence. In a later genetic analysis, genome-wide SNP genotypes for 398 of the 666 donors were used, and that subset was treated as a discovery cohort. Every repertoire in the discovery cohort had been generated on one and the same sequencing platform. The T cell repertoires of 700 or so subjects were profiled by immunosequencing and related to cytomegalovirus serostatus. High-throughput TCR immunosequencing, statistical association of individual TCRs with disease status, and machine learning were combined to predict cytomegalovirus infection status. The later analysis used no new phenotypic data to find candidate immune exposures, relying instead on TCR beta sequences and their occurrence across donors. Both class I and class II loci were covered by HLA typing, at four-digit resolution. On average, around 200,000 unique TCR beta nucleotide sequences were sequenced per donor among some 420 genotyped donors of the cohort, with approximately 18% of those sequences being non-productive. The genetic ancestry cluster associated with self-reported Caucasian donors included roughly four fifths of the approximately 410 genotyped donors. The study at large found these results: A later genetic analysis reported fewer N-insertions in productive TCRs among donors in an Asian-associated ancestry cluster than the roughly 700-donor mean. Three of the identified cytomegalovirus-associated TCR beta chains were confirmed in vitro to be specific for cytomegalovirus antigens. Presence/absence analyses assumed roughly uniform sequencing depth across donors, an assumption that may not hold. Assigning TCR associations to individual alleles was difficult when HLA alleles, especially DR and DQ, strongly co-occurred. An association between a missense DCLRE1C variant and V-gene and J-gene trimming of TCR beta chains was found in a later genetic analysis and replicated in an independent cohort. Some IMGT-functional V segments, including TRBV6-2 and TRBV6-3, could not be told apart with the 87-base-pair reads, so those segments were excluded. Most CMV-associated TCR beta chains appeared to be HLA-restricted in a later analysis, and the HLA associations seemed to be driven largely by CMV exposure. Compared with equally common non-associated chains, HLA-associated TCR beta chains in a later analysis were more clonally expanded and had lower generation probabilities. The classifier was reported to diagnose cytomegalovirus status with high specificity and sensitivity in both the original and validation cohorts. The earlier analysis of about 600 of the donors excluded seventeen rarely observed V segments, including chromosome 9 orphons, because counts were too low. A further reported finding was that TCR beta sequences accurately predicted the HLA-A and HLA-B alleles for most subjects in the first cohort. Only TCR beta chains were sequenced in this cohort, and the absence of alpha or paired-chain data limited detectable features. Linkage disequilibrium might explain the correlated functional status among segregating V segments, but an unknown experimental factor could not be ruled out. In a later analysis, over 15,000 TCR beta sequences were associated with specific HLA alleles at a false discovery rate of 0.05. The study gave a list of some 150 TCR beta chains associated with cytomegalovirus. According to the authors, the approach could potentially be generalized to other disease states and immunological phenotypes. A cluster of highly shared sequence variants was judged likely to represent a technical artifact of the sequencing pipeline. A later analysis found that TCR association rates varied across HLA loci, with DRB1 alleles showing the most associated TCRs and HLA-C alleles the fewest. Most TCR sequences were seen in very few donors, while some public TCRs were found in many individuals. A later analysis reported that several top co-occurrence clusters appeared linked to parvovirus B19, influenza, CMV and Epstein-Barr virus. An earlier analysis of approximately 600 of the donors showed that most TCR beta V segments appeared in productive rearrangements either about 90% or about 30% of the time, which broadly matched IMGT annotations. Because some donors lacked HLA typing at each locus, the association tests relied only on the typed subset. CMV serostatus was the only immune exposure information available for the cohort.

Preparation of the library involved the immunoSEQ multiplex PCR assay. A mixture of 60 forward primers for TCR Vbeta segments and 13 reverse primers for TCR Jbeta segments was used in the multiplex PCR. The CDR3 region of rearranged TCR beta genes was amplified from genomic DNA with a multiplex PCR assay. Amplified TCR beta libraries were sequenced as 87-base-pair reads on the Illumina HiSeq System. The study's processing was this. In a later analysis, 70 million to 95 million unique TCR beta chains were counted across the approximately 670 repertoires, and some 10 million of these chains were shared by at least two donors. A nearest-neighbor algorithm error-corrected the raw reads and collapsed the reads into unique sequences, merging closely related sequences to remove PCR and sequencing errors. V, D and J gene segments were assigned by aligning CDR3 sequences to IMGT reference sequences. For a sequence to be retained, a match of at least six nucleotides to both a V gene segment and a J gene segment was required. A rearrangement was called productive if the CDR3 had no stop codons and remained in frame with V and J, and every other rearrangement was called non-productive. Following IMGT convention, CDR3 was defined as the stretch from the second conserved V-encoded cysteine to the conserved J-encoded phenylalanine. The earlier analysis of about 590 of the donors excluded sequences that lacked an unambiguous match to a single V gene segment. In an earlier analysis of 450 to 700 of the donors, V segments were called functional above 56.7% productive rearrangements and were called segregating when the between-donor standard deviation exceeded 5%. A statistical classification framework was built for diagnosing cytomegalovirus status from the catalog of TCR beta chain sequences. V and J gene assignment, in a later analysis, came from comparing TCR nucleotide sequences with IMGT/GENE-DB human TR gene sequences. The TCRdist pipeline was used in a later analysis to assign CDR3 sequences and most-parsimonious VDJ recombination scenarios. A later analysis defined each TCR beta chain by its CDR3 amino acid sequence plus V-gene family, and excluded reads lacking a unique V-gene family. In a later analysis, several hundred highly shared, low-generation-probability nucleotide sequences were removed to address suspected cross-contamination and a sequencing artifact. For each public chain, a later analysis derived a clonal expansion index from normalized ranks of inferred template counts within each repertoire. Generation probabilities in a later analysis came from a VDJ recombination model fitted to out-of-frame rearrangements, and those results were checked against IGoR. A later analysis scored TCR-TCR, TCR-HLA and TCR-CMV co-occurrence with hypergeometric tests, applying a repertoire-size bias correction to TCR pairs. A later analysis estimated false discovery rates by permuting HLA or CMV assignments 20 times. In a later analysis, co-occurring TCRs were grouped with DBSCAN, and TCRdist sequence similarity was added when clustering was performed within HLA-allele-positive subsets. Co-occurrence clustering excluded repertoires with fewer than 30,000 or more than 120,000 public chains, plus five with anomalous nucleotide sharing. Sourced from immuneACCESS, this table was stored by TCRdb with only in-frame sequences that have V and J called. A share of the clones is absent; for the studies checked, an unresolved V gene accounts for under half, and the remainder has no known explanation. V and J calls and clone size are those listed in that table; D and trimming were worked out from the DNA. Counted in this sample were about 97,000 clones; roughly 70% of them appeared once. 8.5% to 12% of the sample lies in the top ten.

The cohort was made up of 650 to 700 healthy bone marrow donors. At the time of sampling, all cohort members were nominally healthy, though unrecorded immune exposures were likely present. The donor tested CMV seronegative, placing the donor among the roughly 340 seronegative members of the cohort. A peripheral blood sample was collected from each donor, and TCR beta sequencing was performed on peripheral blood mononuclear cells. Genomic DNA was extracted from the blood cell samples with the Qiagen DNeasy Blood Extraction Kit. The sequence came from a man aged 45-60 years in good health and CMV-seronegative. Sequenced: PBMCs. In this chain, TRBV27 is recombined with TRBJ1-5, with an unclear D gene assignment. The sequenced DNA is TGTGCCAGCAGTTTTTCCGGAGAAAATCAGCCCCAGCATTTT. Its product reads: CASSFSGENQPQHF.